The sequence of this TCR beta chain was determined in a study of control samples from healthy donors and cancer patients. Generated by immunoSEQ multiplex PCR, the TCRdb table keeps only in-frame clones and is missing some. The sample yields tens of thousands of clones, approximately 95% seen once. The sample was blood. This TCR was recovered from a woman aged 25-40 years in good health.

CDR3 in amino acids: CASSSRLIEPYTF. CDR3 bases: TGTGCCAGCAGCTCGCGCCTTATTGAACCCTACACCTTC. The rearrangement links TRBV5-6 to TRBJ1-2; D remains ambiguous. This CDR3 contains 13 residues. Trimming took 3 bases from V and 10 from J, leaving 16 bases between them. Germline assignment: CDR1 SGHDT and CDR2 YYEEEE.